The next 10 T cell receptor beta chains were all read from a single sample in a study of CD8+ T cells in alopecia areata. Indicated treatment: oral pan-JAK inhibitor, 5-10 mg twice daily. Extracted from the samples, RNA was reverse transcribed into cDNA to serve as the sequencing template. Profiling relied on immunoSEQ multiplex PCR, and the TCRdb table lists in-frame clones only, not all of them. Of around 190,000 clones listed, 60% to 70% were seen once; the top ten hold approximately 0.63%. The material sequenced was CD4+ T cells sorted from blood, taken at week 4, from a patient treated with tofacitinib. The receptors were sampled from a human donor with alopecia areata.

The rearrangement links TRBV6-1 to TRBJ2-1, with 14 positions matching TRBD2. CDR1 and CDR2 from the germline V gene are MNHNS and SASEGT. The ends lost 0 bases at V and 7 bases at J; junction bases unmatched: 8. This CDR3 spans 18 amino acids. In DNA, the CDR3 is TGTGCCAGCAGTGAAGCGCGGGGGACTAGCGGGGGTCGGAATGAGCAGTTCTTC. Encoded protein: CASSEARGTSGGRNEQFF.

The chain couples TRBV7-9 to TRBJ2-5; TRBD2 matches at 8 bases. CDR3 length: 15 amino acids. V shed 1 base, J shed 5 bases, and the junction held 6 bases outside the gene matches. Germline V lookup: CDR1 SEHNR, CDR2 FQNEAQ (reference sequence). The CDR3 spells CASSLVGRAGETQYF. As DNA, the CDR3 is TGTGCCAGCAGCTTAGTCGGGAGGGCCGGGGAGACCCAGTACTTC. Supplemented by reference TRBV7-9 and TRBJ2-5, the full variable domain reads DTGVSQNPRHKITKRGQNVTFRCDPISEHNRLYWYRQTLGQGPEFLTYFQNEAQLEKSRLLSDRFSAERPKGSFSTLEIQRTEQGDSAMYLCASSLVGRAGETQYFGPGTRLLVL.

The chain uses TRBV6-5 and TRBJ2-7, with D possibly matching TRBD2 (6 bases). V was cut by 6 bases and J by 2 bases, with 17 bases left in between. Germline V CDR1 and CDR2: MNHEY, SVGAGI. The CDR3 sequence is 15 residues long. Here the CDR3 reads CASSLRGGGPYEQYF. The CDR3 region has the DNA TGTGCCAGCAGCCTCCGGGGAGGAGGTCCCTACGAGCAGTACTTC.

This clone occurred a few times. V gene TRBV19 combines with J gene TRBJ2-6; TRBD1 might be the D (6 bases). In germline, CDR1 is LNHDA, CDR2 SQIVND (reference sequence). With 7 bases removed from V and 0 bases from J, the gap between germline ends came to 10 bases. The CDR3 length is 15 residues. The CDR3 DNA reads TGTGCCAGTAAGGACAGATTCTCTGGGGCCAACGTCCTGACTTTC. The encoded protein is CASKDRFSGANVLTF.

The V call is TRBV30, the J call TRBJ1-2; a possible D gene is TRBD1 (6 bases). The germline V gene encodes CDR1 GTSNPN and CDR2 SVGIG (reference sequence). V gave up 2 bases and J gave up 4 bases, with 17 bases separating them. This CDR3 spans 15 amino acids. CDR3 amino acids: CAWSPPGGRGYGYTF. The CDR3 DNA sequence: TGTGCCTGGAGTCCCCCCGGGGGGCGCGGCTATGGCTACACCTTC.

CDR3 amino acids: CAWGGTLSNQPQHF. CDR3 nucleotide sequence: TGTGCCTGGGGCGGGACACTTAGCAATCAGCCCCAGCATTTT. V and J are TRBV30 and TRBJ1-5, with a tentative D call TRBD1 (6 bases). The CDR3 is 14 amino acids. Germline CDR1 reads GTSNPN; CDR2 reads SVGIG (reference sequence). V was clipped by 5 bases and J by 0 bases, with 11 bases between them.

The J gene is TRBJ2-1, the V gene TRBV11-1; 13 bases align to TRBD2. CDR1 SGHAT and CDR2 FQDESV come from the germline V gene (reference sequence). The CDR3 consists of 17 residues. V gave up 5 bases and J gave up 5 bases; unmatched junction bases: 9. CDR3 in DNA: TGTGCCAGCAGCCCTCGACTAGCGGGAGGTCGTCACAATGAGCAGTTCTTC. Residues: CASSPRLAGGRHNEQFF.

V usage is TRBV5-7 and J usage is TRBJ2-7, with 8 nucleotides matching TRBD1. TRBV5-7 is placed among ORFs of uncertain function. CDR3 length: 14 residues. The J segment lost 2 bases and the V segment lost 4 bases, leaving 5 bases of the junction unmatched. The chain's CDR3 is CASSNRDRTYEQYF. CDR3 in DNA: TGTGCCAGCAGCAACCGGGACAGGACCTACGAGCAGTACTTC.

The CDR3 nucleotides are TGTGCCAGCAGCCGGGGGGACAGGGACTTCTACGAGCAGTACTTC. Its translation is CASSRGDRDFYEQYF. The chain carries TRBV11-2 and TRBJ2-7; the match to TRBD1 covers 9 bases. Per the germline V gene, CDR1 is SGHAT and CDR2 is FQNNGV. This CDR3 spans 15 amino acids. V shed 5 bases and J 3 bases; nucleotides not matched to a gene: 8.

The V and J genes are TRBV6-5 and TRBJ1-1; a possible D gene is TRBD1 (5 bases). The CDR3 consists of 14 residues. The germline CDR1 and CDR2 sequences are MNHEY and SVGAGI. V was cut by 2 bases and J by 4 bases, with 11 bases left in between. The CDR3 here is CASSYGADGTEAFF. CDR3 DNA: TGTGCCAGCAGTTACGGGGCTGATGGCACTGAAGCTTTCTTT.